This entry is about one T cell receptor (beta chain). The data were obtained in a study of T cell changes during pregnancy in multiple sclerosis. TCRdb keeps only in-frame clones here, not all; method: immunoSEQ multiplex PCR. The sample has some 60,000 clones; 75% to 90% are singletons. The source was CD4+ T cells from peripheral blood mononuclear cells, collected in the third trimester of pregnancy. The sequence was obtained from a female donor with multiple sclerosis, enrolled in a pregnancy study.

CDR3 sequence reads: CASSLGWGEALHF. CDR3 DNA: TGCGCCAGCAGCTTGGGATGGGGGGAGGCCCTCCACTTT. The rearrangement uses TRBV5-1 and TRBJ1-6; D may be TRBD1 (5 bases). The germline V gene encodes CDR1 SGHRS and CDR2 YFSETQ. The CDR3 is 13 amino acids. V lost 0 bases to trimming and J lost 14 bases, with 12 bases between them.